This passage covers 14 T cell receptor beta chains from one sample sequenced in a study of blood T cell repertoires in COVID-19. Profiling relied on immunoSEQ multiplex PCR, and the TCRdb table lists in-frame clones only, not all of them. The sample carries 110,000 to 150,000 clones, around 80% recorded once. Sequencing was performed on PBMCs or T cells enriched from blood (not recorded which). These receptors were taken from a woman aged 45-59 years who had recovered from COVID-19.

The gene calls are TRBV28 and TRBJ1-1, with 9 bases identical to TRBD1. Germline V gene sequence: CDR1 MDHEN, CDR2 SYDVKM. Germline trimming cut 6 bases from V and 6 bases from J; bases unmatched to any gene: 11. This CDR3 has 15 amino acids. This CDR3 is CASSSPGTGTAEAFF. CDR3 bases: TGTGCCAGCAGCAGTCCCGGGACAGGGACGGCTGAAGCTTTCTTT.

This clone has only one observation. The rearrangement links TRBV7-9 to TRBJ2-1; TRBD2 agrees at 8 bases. This CDR3 has 17 amino acids. J lost 0 bases, V lost 1 base, and 5 bases had no gene match. The germline V gene encodes CDR1 SEHNR and CDR2 FQNEAQ (reference sequence). DNA for the CDR3: TGTGCCAGCAGCTTAGGTGGCGGGGGGAGCTCCTACAATGAGCAGTTCTTC. This encodes CASSLGGGGSSYNEQFF. The full variable domain, rest sourced from reference TRBV7-9 and TRBJ2-1, is DTGVSQNPRHKITKRGQNVTFRCDPISEHNRLYWYRQTLGQGPEFLTYFQNEAQLEKSRLLSDRFSAERPKGSFSTLEIQRTEQGDSAMYLCASSLGGGGSSYNEQFFGPGTRLTVL.

The chain carries TRBV5-1 and TRBJ2-1; D is unresolved. Trimming left V 2 bases short and J 5 bases short, with 8 bases between. From germline, CDR1 is SGHRS and CDR2 YFSETQ. The CDR3 covers 13 residues. The CDR3 DNA follows: TGCGCCAGCAGCTTTTACAGCCACAATGAGCAGTTCTTC. This translates into CASSFYSHNEQFF.

The chain joins TRBV7-6 to TRBJ1-1; tentatively, D is TRBD1 (5 bases). The germline gives CDR1 SGHVS, CDR2 FNYEAQ. V was trimmed by 1 base and J by 1 base, leaving 10 bases between them. The CDR3 is 15 residues long. The CDR3 sequence is CASSLDRLGNTEAFF. Written as DNA, the CDR3 is TGTGCCAGCAGCTTAGACAGGTTGGGGAACACTGAAGCTTTCTTT.

The rearrangement joins TRBV2 to TRBJ2-7; 7 bases are shared with TRBD1. The CDR3 contains 14 residues. Germline CDR1 reads SNHLY; CDR2 reads FYNNEI. The V gene end was trimmed by 3 bases and the J gene end by 3 bases; junction bases not matched to a gene: 5. CDR3 residues: CASSDEGQFYEQYF. The DNA of the CDR3 is TGTGCCAGCAGTGATGAGGGACAGTTCTACGAGCAGTACTTC.

This chain connects TRBV5-1 to TRBJ1-2; TRBD1 matches at 8 bases. This CDR3 is built from 13 residues. V lost 4 bases, J lost 3 bases, and 2 bases stayed unmatched. Germline lookup yields CDR1 SGHRS and CDR2 YFSETQ. For the CDR3, the DNA is TGCGCCAGCAGCGCGGGACAGGACTATGGCTACACCTTC. Translated: CASSAGQDYGYTF.

This clone occurred once. The chain has TRBV5-4 and TRBJ1-6; no firm D call. From germline, CDR1 is SGHNT and CDR2 YYREEE (reference sequence). V shed 5 bases and J shed 6 bases, with 12 bases lying between them. The CDR3 consists of 14 residues. In DNA, the CDR3 is TGTGCCAGCAGAAAGGGAGATACTAATTCACCCCTCCACTTT. Its translation is CASRKGDTNSPLHF.

In its sample, this clone was seen once. This chain links TRBV24-1 with TRBJ2-1, with D perhaps matching TRBD1 (6 bases). The germline gives CDR1 KGHDR, CDR2 SFDVKD. Between the trimmed V and J ends, which lost 4 bases and 5 bases, there was a span of 17 bases. This CDR3 has 16 amino acids. For the CDR3, the DNA is TGTGCCACCAGTGACCCTGGACAGCCAGTGGACAATGAGCAGTTCTTC. It codes for CATSDPGQPVDNEQFF.

V is TRBV2 and J is TRBJ2-3; TRBD2 aligns across 11 bases. CDR1 and CDR2 (germline): SNHLY, FYNNEI. V was clipped by 7 bases and J by 9 bases; unmatched bases: 12. This CDR3 has 15 amino acids. The CDR3 bases are TGTGCCAGCACGAGGAGTAGCGGGGGGGCGGGGACGCAGTATTTT. It yields the protein CASTRSSGGAGTQYF.

V usage is TRBV5-1 and J usage is TRBJ2-3; 7 bases are shared with TRBD2. The ends lost 0 bases at V and 2 bases at J; junction bases unmatched: 6. CDR1 is SGHRS and CDR2 is YFSETQ in the germline V gene. The CDR3 is made up of 16 amino acids. The CDR3 coding sequence is TGCGCCAGCAGCTTGGTGACGGGGGGATACACAGATACGCAGTATTTT. As protein: CASSLVTGGYTDTQYF. Using reference TRBV5-1 and TRBJ2-3 for the parts outside the CDR3, the full variable domain is KAGVTQTPRYLIKTRGQQVTLSCSPISGHRSVSWYQQTPGQGLQFLFEYFSETQRNKGNFPGRFSGRQFSNSRSEMNVSTLELGDSALYLCASSLVTGGYTDTQYFGPGTRLTVL.

The V and J genes are TRBV28 and TRBJ2-7, with 9 nucleotides matching TRBD1. CDR1 is MDHEN and CDR2 is SYDVKM in the germline V gene. J lost 5 bases, V lost 2 bases, and 7 bases had no gene match. This CDR3 has 15 amino acids. The CDR3 loop is CASSLPGTGNDEQYV. In DNA, the CDR3 is TGTGCCAGCAGTTTACCCGGGACAGGGAACGACGAGCAGTACGTC.

The V gene is TRBV30, the J gene TRBJ2-5, with 12 positions matching TRBD2. The V gene end was trimmed by 3 bases and the J gene end by 5 bases; junction bases not matched to a gene: 4. The CDR3 has 14 amino acids. Germline V CDR1 and CDR2: GTSNPN, SVGIG (reference sequence). CDR3 protein: CAWRTTSGSETQYF. The CDR3 region has the DNA TGTGCCTGGAGGACGACTAGCGGGAGTGAGACCCAGTACTTC.

V is TRBV6-5 and J is TRBJ2-1, with D maybe TRBD1 (6 bases). The CDR3 is 13 amino acids. Germline CDR1 MNHEY, CDR2 SVGAGI. Trimming stripped 3 bases from V and 10 bases from J, with 13 bases between. CDR3 in amino acids: CASSYPDGTEQFF. The CDR3, as DNA: TGTGCCAGCAGTTATCCTGACGGGACAGAGCAGTTCTTC.

This clone was seen only a few times. Other DNA sequences in this specimen translate into the identical CDR3. The V call is TRBV7-9, the J call TRBJ2-1; 11 bases are shared with TRBD2. With V trimmed by 3 bases and J by 5 bases, 6 bases remained unmatched. The CDR3 is 16 residues long. Germline-derived CDR1 and CDR2 are SEHNR and FQNEAQ (reference sequence). The CDR3 is CASSLALAGAHNEQFF. The CDR3, as DNA: TGTGCCAGCAGCTTGGCACTAGCGGGGGCTCACAATGAGCAGTTCTTC.